The following is a T cell receptor (beta chain) sequence with its context. What it binds is unknown. The source of the sample is a study of cytomegalovirus exposure and HLA in healthy donors. In the study overall: Earlier, 150 million to 200 million T cells were analyzed, and more than 100 million unique TCR beta sequences were found among them. Study-wide results and caveats: Relative to the approximately 630-donor mean, N-insertions were reportedly fewer in an Asian-associated ancestry cluster in a later analysis.

Unmatched junction bases numbered 9, after V lost 4 bases and J lost 7 bases. The length of the CDR3 is 15 residues. Germline CDR1 is SNHLY and CDR2 is FYNNEI. PCR amplification relied on 60 Vbeta primers (plus 13 Jbeta primers). Repertoires were generated with immunoSEQ multiplex PCR, while TCRdb's copy carries only in-frame clones and drops some. The sample consists of roughly 160,000 clones, approximately 71% of them appearing once. What was sequenced was PBMCs. The gene calls are TRBV2 and TRBJ2-1, with 8 bases lining up with TRBD2. The TCR comes from a girl between 5 and 17 years old in good health and CMV-seronegative. CDR3 protein: CASSALAGGLNEQFF. The CDR3 nucleotides read TGTGCCAGCAGTGCGTTGGCGGGGGGCCTGAATGAGCAGTTCTTC.